This TCR beta chain was observed in a study of shared clonotypes between healthy human individuals. Some clones are missing from TCRdb's copy, which holds only in-frame ones; the method was immunoSEQ multiplex PCR. In the table there are a few million clones, under 97% of which are singletons. The germline V gene has CDR1 SQVTM and CDR2 ANQGSEA. The germline V and J ends were trimmed by 6 bases and 8 bases, with 10 bases remaining between them. The CDR3 has 10 amino acids. The chain couples TRBV29-1 to TRBJ1-1; D not resolved. The clonotype was recovered from a man between 18 and 35 years old in good health. The sequencing sample was made of naive CD4+ T cells sorted from blood. Subset indicated: CD45RA+ positively selected. The CDR3 coding sequence is TGCAGCGTGGCTTTTGACGAAGCTTTCTTT. Amino acid sequence: CSVAFDEAFF.